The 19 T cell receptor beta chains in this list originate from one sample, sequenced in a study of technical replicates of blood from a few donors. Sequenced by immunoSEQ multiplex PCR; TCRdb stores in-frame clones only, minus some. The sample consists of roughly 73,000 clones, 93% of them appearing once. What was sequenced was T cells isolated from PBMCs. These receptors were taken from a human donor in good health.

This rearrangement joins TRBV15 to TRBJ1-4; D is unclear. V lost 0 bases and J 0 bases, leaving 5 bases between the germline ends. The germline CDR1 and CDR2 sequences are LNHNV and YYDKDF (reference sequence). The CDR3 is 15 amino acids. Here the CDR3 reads CATSRDFATNEKLFF. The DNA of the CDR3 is TGTGCCACCAGCAGAGATTTCGCAACTAATGAAAAACTGTTTTTT.

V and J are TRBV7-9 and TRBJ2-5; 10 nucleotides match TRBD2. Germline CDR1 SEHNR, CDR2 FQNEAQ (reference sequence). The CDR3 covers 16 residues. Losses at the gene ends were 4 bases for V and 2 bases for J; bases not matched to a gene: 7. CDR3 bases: TGTGCCAGCAGCTCGGAACTAGCGGGACCTCAAGAGACCCAGTACTTC. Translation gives CASSSELAGPQETQYF.

CDR3: CASSSRNSYEQYF. CDR3 in DNA: TGTGCCAGCAGTTCGCGGAACTCCTACGAGCAGTACTTC. This chain uses TRBV6-6 with TRBJ2-7; D is unclear. Per germline, CDR1 MNHNY and CDR2 SVGAGI (reference sequence). CDR3 length equals 13 residues. V gave up 4 bases and J gave up 0 bases, with 7 bases separating them.

CDR3 region: CATSREVGEMSNQPQHF. CDR3 DNA sequence: TGTGCCACCAGCAGAGAGGTAGGGGAAATGAGCAATCAGCCCCAGCATTTT. The rearrangement uses TRBV15 and TRBJ1-5; possibly TRBD1 for D (5 bases). The CDR3 is made up of 17 amino acids. V was clipped by 0 bases and J by 1 base, with 13 bases between them. Germline V CDR1 and CDR2: LNHNV, YYDKDF (reference sequence).

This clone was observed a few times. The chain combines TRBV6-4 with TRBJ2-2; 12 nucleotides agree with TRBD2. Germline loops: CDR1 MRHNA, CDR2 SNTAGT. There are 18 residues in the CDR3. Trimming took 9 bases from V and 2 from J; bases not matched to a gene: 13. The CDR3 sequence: CASRALAGGPVNTGELFF. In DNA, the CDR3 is TGTGCCAGTCGGGCTCTAGCGGGAGGGCCGGTCAACACCGGGGAGCTGTTTTTT.

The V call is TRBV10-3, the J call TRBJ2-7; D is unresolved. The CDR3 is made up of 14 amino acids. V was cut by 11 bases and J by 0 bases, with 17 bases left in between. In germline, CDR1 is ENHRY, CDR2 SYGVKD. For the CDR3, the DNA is TGTGCCGCTCGCGGCGCCCACGGCTCCTACGAGCAGTACTTC. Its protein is CAARGAHGSYEQYF.

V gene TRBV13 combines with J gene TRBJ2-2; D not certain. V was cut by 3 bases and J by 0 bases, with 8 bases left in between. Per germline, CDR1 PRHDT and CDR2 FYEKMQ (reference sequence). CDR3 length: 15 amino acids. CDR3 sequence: CASSFGYPNTGELFF. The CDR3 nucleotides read TGTGCCAGCAGCTTCGGTTATCCGAACACCGGGGAGCTGTTTTTT.

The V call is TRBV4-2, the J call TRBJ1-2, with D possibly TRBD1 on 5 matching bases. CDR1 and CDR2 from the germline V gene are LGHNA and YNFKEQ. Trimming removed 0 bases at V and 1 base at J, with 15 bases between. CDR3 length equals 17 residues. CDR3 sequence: CASSQDRTQGGNYGYTF. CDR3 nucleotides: TGTGCCAGCAGCCAAGATAGGACCCAGGGAGGTAACTATGGCTACACCTTC.

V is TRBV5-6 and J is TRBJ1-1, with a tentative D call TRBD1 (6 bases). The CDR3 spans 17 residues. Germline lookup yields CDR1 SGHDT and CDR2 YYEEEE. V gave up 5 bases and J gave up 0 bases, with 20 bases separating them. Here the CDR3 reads CASRGTKKPSMNTEAFF. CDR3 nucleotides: TGTGCCAGCAGAGGGACAAAGAAACCCAGTATGAACACTGAAGCTTTCTTT.

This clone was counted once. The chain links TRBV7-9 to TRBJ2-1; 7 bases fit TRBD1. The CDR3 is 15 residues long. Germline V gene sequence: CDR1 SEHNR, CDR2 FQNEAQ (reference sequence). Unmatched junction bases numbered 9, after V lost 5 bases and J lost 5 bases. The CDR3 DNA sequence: TGTGCCAGCAGCCTACTCGGGGACAGCCACAATGAGCAGTTCTTC. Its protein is CASSLLGDSHNEQFF.

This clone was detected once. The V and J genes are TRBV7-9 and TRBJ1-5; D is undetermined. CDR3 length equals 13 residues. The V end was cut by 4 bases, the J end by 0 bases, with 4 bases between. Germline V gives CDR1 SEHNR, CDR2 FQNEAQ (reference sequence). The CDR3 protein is CASSSFSNQPQHF. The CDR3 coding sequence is TGTGCCAGCAGCTCCTTTAGCAATCAGCCCCAGCATTTT.

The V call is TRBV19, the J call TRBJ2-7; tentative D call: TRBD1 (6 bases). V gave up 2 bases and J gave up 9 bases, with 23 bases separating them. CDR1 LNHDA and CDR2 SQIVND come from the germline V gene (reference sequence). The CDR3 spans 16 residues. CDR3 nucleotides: TGTGCCAGTAGTATATACGGAGGACAGAAGTTTGGTGTGCAGTACTTC. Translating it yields CASSIYGGQKFGVQYF.

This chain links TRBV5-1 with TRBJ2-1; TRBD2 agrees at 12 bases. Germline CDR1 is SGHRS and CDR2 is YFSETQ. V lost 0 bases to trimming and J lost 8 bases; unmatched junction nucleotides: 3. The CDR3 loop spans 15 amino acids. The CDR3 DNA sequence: TGCGCCAGCAGCTTGGTGACTAGCGGGAGCTATGAGCAGTTCTTC. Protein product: CASSLVTSGSYEQFF.

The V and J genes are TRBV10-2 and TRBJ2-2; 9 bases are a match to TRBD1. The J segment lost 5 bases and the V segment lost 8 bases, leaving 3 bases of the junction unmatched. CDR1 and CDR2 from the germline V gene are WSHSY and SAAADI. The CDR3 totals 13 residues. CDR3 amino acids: CASQGQGTGELFF. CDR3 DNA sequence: TGCGCCAGCCAGGGACAGGGTACCGGGGAGCTGTTTTTT.

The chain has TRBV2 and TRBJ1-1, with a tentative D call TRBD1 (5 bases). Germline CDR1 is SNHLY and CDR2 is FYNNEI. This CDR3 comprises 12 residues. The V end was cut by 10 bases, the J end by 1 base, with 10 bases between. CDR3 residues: CAIREGNTEAFF. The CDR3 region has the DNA TGTGCCATCAGGGAGGGGAACACTGAAGCTTTCTTT.

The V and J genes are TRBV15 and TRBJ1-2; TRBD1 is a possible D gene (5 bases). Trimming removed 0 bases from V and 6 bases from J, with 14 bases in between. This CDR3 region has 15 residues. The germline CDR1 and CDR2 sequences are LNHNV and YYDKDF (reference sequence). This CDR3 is CATSRDLSSGDGYTF. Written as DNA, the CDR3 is TGTGCCACCAGCAGAGATCTGAGCTCGGGGGATGGCTACACCTTC. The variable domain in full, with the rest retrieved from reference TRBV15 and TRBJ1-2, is DAMVIQNPRYQVTQFGKPVTLSCSQTLNHNVMYWYQQKSSQAPKLLFHYYDKDFNNEADTPDNFQSRRPNTSFCFLDIRSPGLGDTAMYLCATSRDLSSGDGYTFGSGTRLTVV.

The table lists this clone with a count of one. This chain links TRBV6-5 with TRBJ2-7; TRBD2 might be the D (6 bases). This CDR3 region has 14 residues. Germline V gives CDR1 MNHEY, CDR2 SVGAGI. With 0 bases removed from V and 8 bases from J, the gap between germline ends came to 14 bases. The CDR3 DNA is TGTGCCAGCAGTTACTCGAGGCGGGAACGGCAGCAGTACTTC. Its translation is CASSYSRRERQQYF.

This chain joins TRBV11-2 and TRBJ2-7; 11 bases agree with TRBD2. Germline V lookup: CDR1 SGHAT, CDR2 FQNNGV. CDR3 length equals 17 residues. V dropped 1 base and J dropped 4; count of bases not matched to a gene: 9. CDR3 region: CASSLAPSGLAEYEQYF. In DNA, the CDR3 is TGTGCCAGCAGCTTAGCCCCGTCGGGACTAGCGGAGTACGAGCAGTACTTC.

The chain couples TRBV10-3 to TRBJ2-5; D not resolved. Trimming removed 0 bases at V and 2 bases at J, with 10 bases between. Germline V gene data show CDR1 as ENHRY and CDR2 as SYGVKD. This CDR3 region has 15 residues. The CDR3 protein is CAISESNSLQETQYF. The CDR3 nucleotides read TGTGCCATCAGTGAGTCGAACAGCCTTCAAGAGACCCAGTACTTC.